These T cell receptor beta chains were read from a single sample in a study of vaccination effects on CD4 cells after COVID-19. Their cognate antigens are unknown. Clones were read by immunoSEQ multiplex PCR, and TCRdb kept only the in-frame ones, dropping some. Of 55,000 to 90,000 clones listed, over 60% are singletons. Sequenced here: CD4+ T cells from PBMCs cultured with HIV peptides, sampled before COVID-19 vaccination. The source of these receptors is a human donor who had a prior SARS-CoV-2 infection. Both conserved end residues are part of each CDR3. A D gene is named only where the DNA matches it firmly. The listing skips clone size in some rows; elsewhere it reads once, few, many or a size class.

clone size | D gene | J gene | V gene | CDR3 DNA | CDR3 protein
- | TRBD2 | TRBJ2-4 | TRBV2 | TGTGCCAGCAGCGTTCTAGCGGGAGGATACATTCAGTACTTC | CASSVLAGGYIQYF
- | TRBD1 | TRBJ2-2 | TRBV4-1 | TGCGCCAGCAGCCCCCGGGACAGGGGGTCGGCCGGGGAGCTGTTTTTT | CASSPRDRGSAGELFF
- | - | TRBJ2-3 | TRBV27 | TGTGCCAGCAGTTTGGCTGGACTTGGCATAGGGACAGATACGCAGTATTTT | CASSLAGLGIGTDTQYF
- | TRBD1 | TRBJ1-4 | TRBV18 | TGTGCCAGCTCGCGGGACAGGGAACCCACAACTAATGAAAAACTGTTTTTT | CASSRDREPTTNEKLFF
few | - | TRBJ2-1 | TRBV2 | TGTGCCAGCGGGAGAGATGGGGCAGACTATTGGAATGAGCAGTTCTTC | CASGRDGADYWNEQFF
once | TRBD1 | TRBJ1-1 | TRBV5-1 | TGCGCCAGCAGCTCGAAGACAGGGGCAGGAACTGAAGCTTTCTTT | CASSSKTGAGTEAFF
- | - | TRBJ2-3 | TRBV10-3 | TGTGCCATCAGTGGGTCGTCGACCAATACGCAGTATTTT | CAISGSSTNTQYF
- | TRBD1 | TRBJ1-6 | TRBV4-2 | TGTGCCAGCAGCCAACCAGGGACAGATCTTAATTCACCCCTCCACTTT | CASSQPGTDLNSPLHF
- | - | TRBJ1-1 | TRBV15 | TGTGCCACCAGCAGAGACAGGAACACTGAAGCTTTCTTT | CATSRDRNTEAFF
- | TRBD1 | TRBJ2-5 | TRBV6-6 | TGTGCCAGCAGTCTAGGACAGGGGGCGCTTTCTGGCCAAGAGACCCAGTACTTC | CASSLGQGALSGQETQYF
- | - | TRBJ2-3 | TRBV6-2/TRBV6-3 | TGTGCCAGCAGTTACAACGCAGATACGCAGTATTTT | CASSYNADTQYF
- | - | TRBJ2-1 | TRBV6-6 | TGTGCCAGCAGTCAACCTGACCGTAGAGACAATGAGCAGTTCTTC | CASSQPDRRDNEQFF
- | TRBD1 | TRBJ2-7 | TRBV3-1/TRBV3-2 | TGTGCCAGCAGGGAACAGGGGTTCTACGAGCAGTACTTC | CASREQGFYEQYF
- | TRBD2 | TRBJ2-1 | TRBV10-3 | TGTGCCATCAGTGGAGACCTAGCGGGTCTCAATGAGCAGTTCTTC | CAISGDLAGLNEQFF
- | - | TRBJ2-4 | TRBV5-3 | TGTGCCAGAAGCTTGAATTCAGGGGCCAAAAACATTCAGTACTTC | CARSLNSGAKNIQYF
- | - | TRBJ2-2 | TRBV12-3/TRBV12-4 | TGTGCCAGCAGTTCGACAGTCGGGGAGCTGTTTTTT | CASSSTVGELFF
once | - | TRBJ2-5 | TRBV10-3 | TGTGCCATCAGTCAGACGGGCCCAGGGACCCAGTACTTC | CAISQTGPGTQYF
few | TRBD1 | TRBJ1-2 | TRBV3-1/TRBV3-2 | TGTGCCAGCAGCCAAGAGGGGAGACAGGGGGCCTATGGCTACACCTTC | CASSQEGRQGAYGYTF
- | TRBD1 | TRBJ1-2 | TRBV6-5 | TGTGCCAGCAGAAAAACAGGGGCTGCCTATGGCTACACCTTC | CASRKTGAAYGYTF
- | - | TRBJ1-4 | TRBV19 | TGTGCCAGTAGTACCGCAGGGAATGAAAAACTGTTTTTT | CASSTAGNEKLFF
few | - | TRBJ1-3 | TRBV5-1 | TGCGCCAGCAGCGTAGAAACGGGGGTTGGAAACACCATATATTTT | CASSVETGVGNTIYF
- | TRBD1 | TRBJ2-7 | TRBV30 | TGTGCCTGGAGTTCGGGACAGGGCTATAGAGAGCAGTACTTC | CAWSSGQGYREQYF
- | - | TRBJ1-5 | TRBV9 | TGTGCCAGCAGCGTAAGCTCACAGCGAAATCAGCCCCAGCATTTT | CASSVSSQRNQPQHF
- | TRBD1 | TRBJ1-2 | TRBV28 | TGTGCCAGCAATCGACAGGGGGCGGTTAACTATGGCTACACCTTC | CASNRQGAVNYGYTF
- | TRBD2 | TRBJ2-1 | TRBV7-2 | TGTGCCAGTAACATTCCACTAGCGGGGGGGCCTGATGAGCAGTTCTTC | CASNIPLAGGPDEQFF
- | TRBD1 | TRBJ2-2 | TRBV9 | TGTGCCAGCAGCAGGACAGGAGCGAACACCGGGGAGCTGTTTTTT | CASSRTGANTGELFF
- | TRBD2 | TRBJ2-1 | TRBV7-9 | TGTGCCAGCAGCCCCCAGGAAGTAGCGGGACAATTTGAGCAGTTCTTC | CASSPQEVAGQFEQFF
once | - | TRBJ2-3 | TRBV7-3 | TGTGCCAGCAGCCCGGGACGGCTCACAGATACGCAGTATTTT | CASSPGRLTDTQYF
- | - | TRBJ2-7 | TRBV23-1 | TGCGCCAGCAGTGCCCATCCGACGTACTACGAGCAGTACTTC | CASSAHPTYYEQYF
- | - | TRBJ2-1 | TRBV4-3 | TGCGCCAGCAGTCGTCGACTAGGCCGAGGGAGCTCCTACAATGAGCAGTTCTTC | CASSRRLGRGSSYNEQFF
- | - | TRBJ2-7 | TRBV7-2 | TGTGCCAGCAGCTCCCTCGTGGGAGTGGGCTACGAGCAGTACTTC | CASSSLVGVGYEQYF
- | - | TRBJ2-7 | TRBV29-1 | TGCAGCGTAACGGACAGTGCCTACGAGCAGTACTTC | CSVTDSAYEQYF